The 3 T cell receptor beta chains below all came from one sample that was sequenced in a study of cytomegalovirus exposure and HLA in healthy donors. The assay was immunoSEQ multiplex PCR, and TCRdb's table has in-frame clones only and misses some. There are roughly 67,000 clones in the sample; about 91% occur only once, and just over 3% lies in the top ten. Sequencing was done on a sample of PBMCs. Receptors originate from a man aged 18 to 30 in good health and CMV-seronegative.

This clone was seen just once. The J gene is TRBJ1-4, the V gene TRBV19; 12 positions match TRBD1. Per the germline V gene, CDR1 is LNHDA and CDR2 is SQIVND (reference sequence). With 5 bases clipped from V and 8 bases from J, the junction kept 6 bases outside the gene matches. The CDR3 extends over 15 amino acids. DNA of the CDR3: TGTGCCAGTAGTCTTTGGGACAGGGGGCAAGAAAAACTGTTTTTT. Translation: CASSLWDRGQEKLFF. The variable domain in full, completed from reference TRBV19 and TRBJ1-4, reads DGGITQSPKYLFRKEGQNVTLSCEQNLNHDAMYWYRQDPGQGLRLIYYSQIVNDFQKGDIAEGYSVSREKKESFPLTVTSAQKNPTAFYLCASSLWDRGQEKLFFGSGTQLSVL.

This rearrangement joins TRBV27 to TRBJ2-7, with TRBD1 matching 9 bases. From germline, CDR1 is MNHEY and CDR2 SMNVEV (reference sequence). J lost 8 bases, V lost 3 bases, and 14 bases had no gene match. The CDR3 is made up of 16 amino acids. The CDR3 DNA is TGTGCCAGCAGTTTCGATCCGGGACAGGGAACTTTCCAGCAGTACTTC. Translating it yields CASSFDPGQGTFQQYF.

The chain joins TRBV10-3 to TRBJ2-1, with 9 bases fitting TRBD2. The CDR3 is 17 residues long. With 4 bases clipped from V and 4 bases from J, the junction kept 11 bases outside the gene matches. The germline V gene has CDR1 ENHRY and CDR2 SYGVKD. This chain's CDR3 is CAISAIRRLAGYNEQFF. DNA for the CDR3: TGTGCCATCAGTGCAATCAGGAGGCTAGCGGGATACAATGAGCAGTTCTTC.